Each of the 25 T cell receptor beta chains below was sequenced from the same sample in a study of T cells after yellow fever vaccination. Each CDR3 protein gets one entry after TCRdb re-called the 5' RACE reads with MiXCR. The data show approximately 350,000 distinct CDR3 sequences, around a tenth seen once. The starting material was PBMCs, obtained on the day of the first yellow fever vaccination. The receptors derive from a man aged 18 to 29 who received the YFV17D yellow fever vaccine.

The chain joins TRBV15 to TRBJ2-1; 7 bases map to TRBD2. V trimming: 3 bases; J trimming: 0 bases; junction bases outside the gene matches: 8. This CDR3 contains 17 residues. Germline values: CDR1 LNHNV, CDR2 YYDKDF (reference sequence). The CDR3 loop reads CATSSLTSGNSYNEQFF. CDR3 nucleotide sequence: TGTGCCACCAGCAGCCTAACCAGCGGGAACTCCTACAATGAGCAGTTCTTC.

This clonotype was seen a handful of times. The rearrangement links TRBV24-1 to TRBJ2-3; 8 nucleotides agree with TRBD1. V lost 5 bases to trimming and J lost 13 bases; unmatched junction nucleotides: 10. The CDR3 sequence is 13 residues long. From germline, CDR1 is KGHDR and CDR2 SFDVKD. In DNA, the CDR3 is TGTGCCACCAGTGGGCCGACAGGGGATAGGAAGTATTTT. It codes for CATSGPTGDRKYF.

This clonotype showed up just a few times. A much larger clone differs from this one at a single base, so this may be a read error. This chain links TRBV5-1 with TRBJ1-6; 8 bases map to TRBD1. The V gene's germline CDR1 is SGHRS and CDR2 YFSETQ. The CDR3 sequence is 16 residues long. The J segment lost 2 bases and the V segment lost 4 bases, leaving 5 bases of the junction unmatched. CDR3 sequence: CASSIGQGTYNSPLHF. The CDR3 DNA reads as TGCGCCAGCAGCATCGGACAGGGCACCTATAATTCACCCCTCCACTTT.

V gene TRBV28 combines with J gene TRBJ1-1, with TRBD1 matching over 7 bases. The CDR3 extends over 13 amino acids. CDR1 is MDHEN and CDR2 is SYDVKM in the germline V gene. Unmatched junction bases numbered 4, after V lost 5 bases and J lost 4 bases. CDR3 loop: CASSGTGVTEAFF. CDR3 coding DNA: TGTGCCAGCAGTGGAACAGGGGTCACTGAAGCTTTCTTT.

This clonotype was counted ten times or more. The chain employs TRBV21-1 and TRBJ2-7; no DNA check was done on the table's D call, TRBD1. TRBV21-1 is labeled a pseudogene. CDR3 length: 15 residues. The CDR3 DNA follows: TGTGCCAGCAGCAGCGTCGACAGGCATTTCTACGAGCAGTACGTC. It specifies CASSSVDRHFYEQYV.

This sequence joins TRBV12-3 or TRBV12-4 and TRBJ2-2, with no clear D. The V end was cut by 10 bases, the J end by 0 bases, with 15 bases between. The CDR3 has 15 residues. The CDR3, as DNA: TGTGCCATTTCATCCCGAGACTCGAACACCGGGGAGCTGTTTTTT. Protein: CAISSRDSNTGELFF.

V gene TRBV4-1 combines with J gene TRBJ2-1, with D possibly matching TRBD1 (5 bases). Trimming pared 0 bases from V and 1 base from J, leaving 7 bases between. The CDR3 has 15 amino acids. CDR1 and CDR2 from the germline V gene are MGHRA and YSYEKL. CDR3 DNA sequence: TGCGCCAGCAGCCAAGAGGACACGTCCTACAATGAGCAGTTCTTC. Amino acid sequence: CASSQEDTSYNEQFF.

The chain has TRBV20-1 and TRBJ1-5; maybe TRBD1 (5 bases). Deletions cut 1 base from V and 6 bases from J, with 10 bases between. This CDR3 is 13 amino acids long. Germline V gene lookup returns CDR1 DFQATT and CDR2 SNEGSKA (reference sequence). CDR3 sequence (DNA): TGCAGTGCTAGAGGCAGGGTTATTCAGCCCCAGCATTTT. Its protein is CSARGRVIQPQHF.

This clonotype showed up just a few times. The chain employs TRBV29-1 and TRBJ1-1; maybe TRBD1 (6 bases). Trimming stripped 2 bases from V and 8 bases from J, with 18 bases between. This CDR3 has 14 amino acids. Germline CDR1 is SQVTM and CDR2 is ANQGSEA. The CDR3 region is CSVENQGMRNEAFF. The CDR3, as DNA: TGCAGCGTTGAAAATCAGGGGATGAGGAACGAAGCTTTCTTT.

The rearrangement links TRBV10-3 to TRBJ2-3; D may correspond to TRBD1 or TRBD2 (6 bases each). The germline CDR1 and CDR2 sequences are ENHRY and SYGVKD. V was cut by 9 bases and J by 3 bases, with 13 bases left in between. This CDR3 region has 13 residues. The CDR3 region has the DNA TGTGCCATACGGGGGCTGGGTACAGATACGCAGTATTTT. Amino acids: CAIRGLGTDTQYF.

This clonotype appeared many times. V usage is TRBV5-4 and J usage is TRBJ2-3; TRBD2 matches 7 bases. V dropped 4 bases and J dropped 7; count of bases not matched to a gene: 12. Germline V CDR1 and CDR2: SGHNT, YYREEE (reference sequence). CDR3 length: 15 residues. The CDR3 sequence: CASSPGGGSIHTQYF. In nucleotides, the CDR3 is TGTGCCAGCAGCCCCGGCGGGGGTTCGATCCATACGCAGTATTTT.

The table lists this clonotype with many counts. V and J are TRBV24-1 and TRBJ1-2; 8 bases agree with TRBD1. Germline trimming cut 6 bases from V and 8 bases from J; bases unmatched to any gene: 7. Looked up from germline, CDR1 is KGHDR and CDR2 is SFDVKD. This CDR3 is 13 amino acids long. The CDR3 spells CATSRTGSGGYTF. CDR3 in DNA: TGTGCCACCAGTCGGACAGGGAGTGGCGGCTACACCTTC.

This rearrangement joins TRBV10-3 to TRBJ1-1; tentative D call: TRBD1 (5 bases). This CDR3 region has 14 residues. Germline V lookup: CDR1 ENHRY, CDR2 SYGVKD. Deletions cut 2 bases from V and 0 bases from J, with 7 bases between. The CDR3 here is CAISEQGLNTEAFF. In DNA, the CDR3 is TGTGCCATCAGTGAGCAGGGCCTGAACACTGAAGCTTTCTTT.

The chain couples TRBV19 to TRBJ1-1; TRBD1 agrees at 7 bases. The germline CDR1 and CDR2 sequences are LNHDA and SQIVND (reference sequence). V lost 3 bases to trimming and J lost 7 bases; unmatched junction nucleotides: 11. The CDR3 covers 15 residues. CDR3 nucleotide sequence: TGTGCCAGTAGTATCGGAGAAGGGGGCAGGGGTGAAGCTTTCTTT. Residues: CASSIGEGGRGEAFF.

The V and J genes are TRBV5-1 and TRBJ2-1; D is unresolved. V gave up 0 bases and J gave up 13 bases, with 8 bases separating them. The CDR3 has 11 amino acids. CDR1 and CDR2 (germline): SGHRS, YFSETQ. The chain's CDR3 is CASSLEGPQFF. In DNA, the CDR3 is TGCGCCAGCAGCTTGGAAGGACCCCAGTTCTTC.

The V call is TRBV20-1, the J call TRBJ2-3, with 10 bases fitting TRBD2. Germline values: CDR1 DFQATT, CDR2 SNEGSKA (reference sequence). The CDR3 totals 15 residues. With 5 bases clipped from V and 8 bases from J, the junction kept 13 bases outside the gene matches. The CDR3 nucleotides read TGCAGTGCTTTAAAGCGGGGGGGATCCACGGGTACGCAGTATTTT. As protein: CSALKRGGSTGTQYF.

Here the CDR3 DNA reads TGTGCCAGCAGCCAAGATATAGGATCCGGGGAGCTGTTTTTT. Translation gives CASSQDIGSGELFF. V is TRBV4-2 and J is TRBJ2-2, with D uncertain. Trimming cost V 0 bases and J 6 bases, with 8 bases left between them. This CDR3 contains 14 residues. CDR1 and CDR2 from the germline V gene are LGHNA and YNFKEQ.

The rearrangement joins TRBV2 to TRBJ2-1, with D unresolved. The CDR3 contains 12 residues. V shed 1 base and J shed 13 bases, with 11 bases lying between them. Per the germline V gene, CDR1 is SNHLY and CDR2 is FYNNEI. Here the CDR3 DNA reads TGTGCCAGCAGTGAAGAGCGCGCGAGTCAGTTCTTC. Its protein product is CASSEERASQFF.

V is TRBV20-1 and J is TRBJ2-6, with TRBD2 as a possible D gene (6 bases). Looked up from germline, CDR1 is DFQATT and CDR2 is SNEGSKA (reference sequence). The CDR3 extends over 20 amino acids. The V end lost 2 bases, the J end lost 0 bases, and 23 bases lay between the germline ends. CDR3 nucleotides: TGCAGTGCTAGACCCCGAGATCAGACGGGAGCCTTCTCTGGGGCCAACGTCCTGACTTTC. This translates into CSARPRDQTGAFSGANVLTF.

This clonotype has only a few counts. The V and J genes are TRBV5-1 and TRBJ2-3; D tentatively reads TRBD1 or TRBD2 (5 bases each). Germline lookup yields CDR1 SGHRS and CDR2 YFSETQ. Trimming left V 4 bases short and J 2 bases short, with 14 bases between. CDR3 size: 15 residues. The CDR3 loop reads CASSLRDQLTDTQYF. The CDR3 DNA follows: TGCGCCAGCAGCCTCCGGGACCAGCTCACAGATACGCAGTATTTT.

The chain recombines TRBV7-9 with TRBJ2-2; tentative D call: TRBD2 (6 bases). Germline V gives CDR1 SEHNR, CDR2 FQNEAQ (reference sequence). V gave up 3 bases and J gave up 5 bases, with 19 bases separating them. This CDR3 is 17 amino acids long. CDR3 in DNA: TGTGCCAGCAGCTTTCTTTCCGGCATCGGGGGAACCGGGGAGCTGTTTTTT. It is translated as CASSFLSGIGGTGELFF.

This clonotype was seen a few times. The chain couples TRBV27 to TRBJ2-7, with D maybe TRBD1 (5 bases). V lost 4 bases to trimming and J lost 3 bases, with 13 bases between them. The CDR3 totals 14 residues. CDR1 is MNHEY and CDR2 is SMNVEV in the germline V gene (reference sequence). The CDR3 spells CASSSRTRDYEQYV. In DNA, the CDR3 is TGTGCCAGCAGTTCACGGACAAGGGACTACGAGCAGTACGTC.

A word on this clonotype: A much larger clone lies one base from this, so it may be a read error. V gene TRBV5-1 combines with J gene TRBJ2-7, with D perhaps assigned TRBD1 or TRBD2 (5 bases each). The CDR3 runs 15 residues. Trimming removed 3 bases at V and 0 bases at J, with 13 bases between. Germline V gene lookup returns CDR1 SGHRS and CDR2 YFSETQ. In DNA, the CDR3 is TGCGCCAGCAGCTCCGGGATAGGGGTCTCCTACGAGCAGTACTTC. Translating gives CASSSGIGVSYEQYF.

The CDR3: CASQTGSGTGELFF. CDR3 DNA: TGTGCCAGTCAAACAGGGTCCGGAACCGGGGAGCTGTTTTTT. The V and J genes are TRBV19 and TRBJ2-2, with a tentative D call TRBD1 (6 bases). V lost 8 bases to trimming and J lost 5 bases, with 15 bases between them. The CDR3 runs 14 residues. CDR1 LNHDA and CDR2 SQIVND come from the germline V gene (reference sequence).

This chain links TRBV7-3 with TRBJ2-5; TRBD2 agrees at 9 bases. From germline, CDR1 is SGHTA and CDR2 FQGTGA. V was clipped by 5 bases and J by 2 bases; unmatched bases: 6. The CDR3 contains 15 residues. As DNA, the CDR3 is TGTGCCAGCAGCACCGGGACTAGCTCTCAAGAGACCCAGTACTTC. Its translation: CASSTGTSSQETQYF.